These T cell receptor beta chains were read from a single sample in a study of beta chain features in type 1 diabetes. Data came from immunoSEQ multiplex PCR; TCRdb stores just in-frame clones and leaves some out. The repertoire holds 300,000 to 350,000 clones, with about 14% as singletons. What was sequenced was naive CD4+ T cells from blood. The receptor set was obtained from a young woman with type 1 diabetes. Each CDR3 is given with its conserved first and last residue. Fields, in order: V gene, J gene, D gene, clone size, CDR3 protein, CDR3 DNA. A D gene is named only where the DNA matches it firmly. The listing skips clone size in some rows; elsewhere it reads once, few, many or a size class.

v_call: TRBV7-9; j_call: TRBJ2-7; d_call: TRBD1; clone_size: few; cdr3_aa: CASSSRDRSYEQYF; cdr3_nt: TGTGCCAGCAGCTCCCGGGACAGATCCTACGAGCAGTACTTC
v_call: TRBV9; j_call: TRBJ2-2; d_call: .; clone_size: .; cdr3_aa: CASSVRGTSAGELFF; cdr3_nt: TGTGCCAGCAGCGTTCGGGGTACGAGCGCCGGGGAGCTGTTTTTT
v_call: TRBV18; j_call: TRBJ1-1; d_call: .; clone_size: .; cdr3_aa: CASSPLYANSNSEAFF; cdr3_nt: TGTGCCAGCTCACCCTTGTACGCCAATTCGAACTCTGAAGCTTTCTTT
v_call: TRBV19; j_call: TRBJ2-3; d_call: .; clone_size: .; cdr3_aa: CASSVVATNTQYF; cdr3_nt: TGTGCCAGTAGTGTGGTAGCGACAAATACGCAGTATTTT
v_call: TRBV28; j_call: TRBJ1-4; d_call: TRBD1; clone_size: few; cdr3_aa: CASSLTGQGNEKLFF; cdr3_nt: TGTGCCAGCAGTTTGACGGGACAGGGTAATGAAAAACTGTTTTTT
v_call: TRBV30; j_call: TRBJ1-2; d_call: .; clone_size: .; cdr3_aa: CAWSEGGVYGYTF; cdr3_nt: TGTGCCTGGAGTGAAGGCGGCGTCTATGGCTACACCTTC
v_call: TRBV19; j_call: TRBJ2-1; d_call: TRBD2; clone_size: .; cdr3_aa: CASTMGTSPTGEQFF; cdr3_nt: TGTGCCAGTACCATGGGGACTAGTCCCACTGGTGAGCAGTTCTTC
v_call: TRBV29-1; j_call: TRBJ2-5; d_call: TRBD1; clone_size: .; cdr3_aa: CSVTGAQETQYF; cdr3_nt: TGCAGCGTGACAGGGGCCCAAGAGACCCAGTACTTC
v_call: TRBV10-3; j_call: TRBJ2-5; d_call: TRBD1; clone_size: .; cdr3_aa: CATSQGALGETQYF; cdr3_nt: TGTGCCACCTCACAGGGGGCGCTGGGAGAGACCCAGTACTTC
v_call: TRBV2; j_call: TRBJ2-5; d_call: TRBD1; clone_size: .; cdr3_aa: CASSEARGQGTETQYF; cdr3_nt: TGTGCCAGCAGTGAAGCGCGAGGACAGGGCACAGAGACCCAGTACTTC
v_call: TRBV29-1; j_call: TRBJ1-2; d_call: .; clone_size: .; cdr3_aa: CSVAYSRTENYGYTF; cdr3_nt: TGCAGCGTCGCTTACTCCAGGACAGAGAACTATGGCTACACCTTC
v_call: TRBV11-2; j_call: TRBJ2-3; d_call: .; clone_size: few; cdr3_aa: CASSEWPTDTQYF; cdr3_nt: TGTGCCAGCAGCGAATGGCCGACAGATACGCAGTATTTT
v_call: TRBV2; j_call: TRBJ2-7; d_call: TRBD2; clone_size: .; cdr3_aa: CASSEPHPGLANYEQYF; cdr3_nt: TGTGCCAGCAGTGAACCCCACCCGGGACTAGCGAATTACGAGCAGTACTTC
v_call: TRBV5-1; j_call: TRBJ2-1; d_call: TRBD2; clone_size: few; cdr3_aa: CASSLTKRENYNEQFF; cdr3_nt: TGCGCCAGCAGCCTAACCAAGCGGGAGAACTACAATGAGCAGTTCTTC
v_call: TRBV25-1; j_call: TRBJ1-2; d_call: TRBD1; clone_size: .; cdr3_aa: CASSAAGTGGGYGYTF; cdr3_nt: TGTGCCAGCAGTGCCGCCGGGACAGGGGGCGGCTATGGCTACACCTTC
v_call: TRBV11-2; j_call: TRBJ2-1; d_call: TRBD2; clone_size: .; cdr3_aa: CASSPPGLAGFEQFF; cdr3_nt: TGTGCCAGCAGCCCTCCGGGACTAGCGGGATTTGAGCAGTTCTTC
v_call: TRBV5-1; j_call: TRBJ2-3; d_call: .; clone_size: .; cdr3_aa: CASSSGILQDTQYF; cdr3_nt: TGCGCCAGCAGCTCCGGGATCCTCCAGGATACGCAGTATTTT
v_call: TRBV2; j_call: TRBJ2-5; d_call: .; clone_size: few; cdr3_aa: CASSPPGRETQYF; cdr3_nt: TGTGCCAGCAGTCCCCCCGGGAGAGAGACCCAGTACTTC
v_call: TRBV6-5; j_call: TRBJ2-3; d_call: TRBD1; clone_size: .; cdr3_aa: CASSYTGGDTQYF; cdr3_nt: TGTGCCAGCAGTTACACAGGGGGAGATACGCAGTATTTT
v_call: TRBV9; j_call: TRBJ1-2; d_call: TRBD1; clone_size: .; cdr3_aa: CASSVFGTGGDGYTF; cdr3_nt: TGTGCCAGCAGCGTATTCGGGACAGGGGGCGATGGCTACACCTTC
v_call: TRBV11-2; j_call: TRBJ2-1; d_call: .; clone_size: .; cdr3_aa: CASSHPGGLSEQFF; cdr3_nt: TGTGCCAGCAGCCATCCCGGAGGGTTGAGTGAGCAGTTCTTC
v_call: TRBV7-3; j_call: TRBJ1-2; d_call: .; clone_size: few; cdr3_aa: CASSPSPGTVYGYTF; cdr3_nt: TGTGCCAGCAGCCCAAGTCCCGGGACTGTCTATGGCTACACCTTC
v_call: TRBV5-1; j_call: TRBJ1-4; d_call: .; clone_size: .; cdr3_aa: CASSLQQNEKLFF; cdr3_nt: TGCGCCAGCAGCTTACAGCAGAATGAAAAACTGTTTTTT
v_call: TRBV18; j_call: TRBJ2-7; d_call: .; clone_size: .; cdr3_aa: CASSETRYEQYF; cdr3_nt: TGTGCCAGCTCAGAGACACGCTACGAGCAGTACTTC
v_call: TRBV4-2; j_call: TRBJ2-7; d_call: TRBD2; clone_size: .; cdr3_aa: CASSQEYRLASPTYEQYF; cdr3_nt: TGTGCCAGCAGCCAAGAGTACCGACTAGCGTCCCCCACCTACGAGCAGTACTTC
v_call: TRBV19; j_call: TRBJ2-1; d_call: TRBD1; clone_size: few; cdr3_aa: CASSHSPGQGYNEQFF; cdr3_nt: TGTGCCAGTAGCCACTCCCCGGGACAGGGCTACAATGAGCAGTTCTTC
v_call: TRBV5-1; j_call: TRBJ2-7; d_call: .; clone_size: few; cdr3_aa: CASSLSVSVGGSLGEQYF; cdr3_nt: TGCGCCAGCAGCTTGTCCGTTTCGGTGGGAGGATCACTCGGCGAGCAGTACTTC
v_call: TRBV10-3; j_call: TRBJ1-5; d_call: TRBD1; clone_size: .; cdr3_aa: CAISGGQGSQPQHF; cdr3_nt: TGTGCCATCAGTGGGGGACAGGGAAGTCAGCCCCAGCATTTT
v_call: TRBV18; j_call: TRBJ1-1; d_call: TRBD1; clone_size: few; cdr3_aa: CASSPTGQGATEAFF; cdr3_nt: TGTGCCAGCTCACCAACGGGGCAGGGGGCCACTGAAGCTTTCTTT
v_call: TRBV6-1; j_call: TRBJ1-2; d_call: .; clone_size: .; cdr3_aa: CASSGRQAMSYGYTF; cdr3_nt: TGTGCCAGCAGTGGGCGACAGGCAATGTCCTATGGCTACACCTTC
v_call: TRBV7-8; j_call: TRBJ1-1; d_call: .; clone_size: .; cdr3_aa: CASSLAQGQGLWAFF; cdr3_nt: TGTGCCAGCAGCTTAGCCCAGGGCCAGGGACTCTGGGCTTTCTTT
v_call: TRBV6-6; j_call: TRBJ2-5; d_call: .; clone_size: .; cdr3_aa: CATHRLGQLETQYF; cdr3_nt: TGTGCCACCCACCGACTTGGACAACTAGAGACCCAGTACTTC
v_call: TRBV5-4; j_call: TRBJ1-1; d_call: .; clone_size: .; cdr3_aa: CASSLTGRVGTEAFF; cdr3_nt: TGTGCCAGCAGCTTGACAGGGAGGGTAGGCACTGAAGCTTTCTTT
v_call: TRBV23-1; j_call: TRBJ1-2; d_call: .; clone_size: .; cdr3_aa: CASGLLDGYTF; cdr3_nt: TGCGCCAGCGGCTTATTGGATGGCTACACCTTC
v_call: TRBV6-5; j_call: TRBJ2-3; d_call: TRBD2; clone_size: .; cdr3_aa: CASSYSSGSRTDTQYF; cdr3_nt: TGTGCCAGCAGTTACTCTAGCGGGAGCCGCACAGATACGCAGTATTTT
v_call: TRBV30; j_call: TRBJ1-2; d_call: .; clone_size: .; cdr3_aa: CAWSLNYGYTF; cdr3_nt: TGTGCCTGGAGCCTTAACTATGGCTACACCTTC
v_call: TRBV7-8; j_call: TRBJ2-1; d_call: .; clone_size: .; cdr3_aa: CASTNNRDGWGNEQFF; cdr3_nt: TGTGCCAGTACCAATAACCGGGATGGCTGGGGTAACGAGCAGTTCTTC
v_call: TRBV2; j_call: TRBJ1-1; d_call: TRBD1; clone_size: .; cdr3_aa: CASKGRTGRNTEAFF; cdr3_nt: TGTGCCAGTAAGGGAAGGACAGGGCGAAACACTGAAGCTTTCTTT
v_call: TRBV11-2; j_call: TRBJ2-7; d_call: .; clone_size: .; cdr3_aa: CASSLSETHEQYF; cdr3_nt: TGTGCCAGCAGCTTATCGGAGACCCACGAGCAGTACTTC
v_call: TRBV15; j_call: TRBJ1-2; d_call: .; clone_size: few; cdr3_aa: CATSRDMGQSGGYTF; cdr3_nt: TGTGCCACCAGCAGAGATATGGGGCAGTCCGGTGGCTACACCTTC
v_call: TRBV28; j_call: TRBJ2-7; d_call: TRBD1; clone_size: .; cdr3_aa: CASSSTGTGGLEQYF; cdr3_nt: TGTGCCAGCAGTTCCACCGGGACAGGGGGCCTCGAGCAGTACTTC
v_call: TRBV5-1; j_call: TRBJ2-1; d_call: .; clone_size: .; cdr3_aa: CASSSMSREQFF; cdr3_nt: TGCGCCAGCAGCTCAATGAGCAGGGAGCAGTTCTTC
v_call: TRBV5-1; j_call: TRBJ2-7; d_call: .; clone_size: few; cdr3_aa: CASSYGGGSSYEQYF; cdr3_nt: TGCGCCAGCAGCTACGGCGGAGGGTCCTCCTACGAGCAGTACTTC
v_call: TRBV5-4; j_call: TRBJ1-1; d_call: .; clone_size: few; cdr3_aa: CASSLAGRALRMNTEAFF; cdr3_nt: TGTGCCAGCAGCTTGGCGGGGAGGGCCCTTCGCATGAACACTGAAGCTTTCTTT
v_call: TRBV18; j_call: TRBJ2-1; d_call: TRBD2; clone_size: .; cdr3_aa: CASSRPGLAGFNEQFF; cdr3_nt: TGTGCCAGCTCACGACCGGGACTAGCGGGCTTCAATGAGCAGTTCTTC
v_call: TRBV27; j_call: TRBJ2-2; d_call: TRBD2; clone_size: .; cdr3_aa: CASSFRTSGTGELFF; cdr3_nt: TGTGCCAGCAGTTTCCGGACTAGCGGCACCGGGGAGCTGTTTTTT
v_call: TRBV5-1; j_call: TRBJ2-1; d_call: .; clone_size: .; cdr3_aa: CASSPDTTSGQFF; cdr3_nt: TGCGCCAGCAGCCCCGATACGACTAGTGGGCAGTTCTTC
v_call: TRBV5-1; j_call: TRBJ2-4; d_call: TRBD1; clone_size: .; cdr3_aa: CASSRGQSDKNIQYF; cdr3_nt: TGCGCCAGCAGCAGGGGACAGTCTGACAAAAACATTCAGTACTTC